Below are 6 T cell receptor beta chains sequenced from a single sample in a study of blood T cell repertoires in COVID-19. This table comes from immunoSEQ multiplex PCR, and its TCRdb copy is limited to in-frame clones, with some not included. The table lists roughly 240,000 clones, around four fifths of them singletons. Input material: PBMCs or T cells enriched from blood (not recorded which). All receptors come from a woman aged 40 to 50 who had been exposed to COVID-19.

This clone was recorded a few times. This chain connects TRBV7-3 to TRBJ1-6; D might be TRBD1 (5 bases). This CDR3 comprises 16 residues. The germline V gene encodes CDR1 SGHTA and CDR2 FQGTGA. Trimming stripped 2 bases from V and 0 bases from J, with 8 bases between. CDR3 region: CASSLGHSSYNSPLHF. Here the CDR3 DNA reads TGTGCCAGCAGCTTAGGACACAGCTCCTATAATTCACCCCTCCACTTT.

The chain links TRBV3-1 (or the pseudogene TRBV3-2) to TRBJ2-2; D is possibly TRBD2 (5 bases). The CDR3 length is 16 residues. Trimming shortened V by 6 bases and J by 7 bases, and 21 bases separated the two germline ends. Germline V CDR1 and CDR2: LGHDT, YNNKEL (reference sequence). The CDR3 spells CASSLEGGRKGGELFF. The CDR3 bases are TGTGCCAGCAGTCTTGAGGGCGGACGAAAGGGCGGGGAGCTGTTTTTT.

The V gene is TRBV19, the J gene TRBJ2-6, with D unresolved. This CDR3 has 16 residues. Germline V gives CDR1 LNHDA, CDR2 SQIVND (reference sequence). Trimming took 3 bases from V and 0 from J, leaving 9 bases between them. The CDR3 nucleotides read TGTGCCAGTAGTATTGGGCGCTTCTCTGGGGCCAACGTCCTGACTTTC. This gives the protein CASSIGRFSGANVLTF.

The chain uses TRBV6-5 and TRBJ2-5; 14 bases map to TRBD2. The CDR3 extends over 15 amino acids. Germline V gene lookup returns CDR1 MNHEY and CDR2 SVGAGI. V trimming: 5 bases; J trimming: 6 bases; junction bases outside the gene matches: 5. As DNA, the CDR3 is TGTGCCAGCAGTAATGGACTAGCGGGGGGTCAGACCCAGTACTTC. Its translation: CASSNGLAGGQTQYF.

The rearrangement links TRBV6-6 to TRBJ1-2, with a possible D match to TRBD1 (5 bases). CDR1 is MNHNY, CDR2 SVGAGI, per germline (reference sequence). This CDR3 is built from 12 residues. V was shortened by 8 bases and J by 6 bases, with 13 bases between the two germline ends. CDR3 coding DNA: TGTGCCAGCGACAGAGAGCTTAATGGCTACACCTTC. This encodes CASDRELNGYTF.

This clone was recorded only once. The chain couples TRBV7-2 to TRBJ1-2; D might be TRBD1 (5 bases). The germline V gene has CDR1 SGHTA and CDR2 FQGNSA. V was cut by 6 bases and J by 4 bases, with 15 bases left in between. CDR3 length: 14 amino acids. CDR3 loop: CASSPRQTLYGYTF. In DNA form, the CDR3 reads TGTGCCAGCAGTCCAAGACAGACCCTCTATGGCTACACCTTC. Full variable domain (rest looked up from reference TRBV7-2 and TRBJ1-2): GAGVSQSPSNKVTEKGKDVELRCDPISGHTALYWYRQSLGQGLEFLIYFQGNSAPDKSGLPSDRFSAERTGGSVSTLTIQRTQQEDSAVYLCASSPRQTLYGYTFGSGTRLTVV.